These 9 T cell receptor beta chains were all obtained from the same sample, sequenced in a study of blood T cell repertoires in COVID-19. The method was immunoSEQ multiplex PCR; TCRdb's version includes in-frame clones alone and lacks a portion of them. This sample carries just under 50,000 clones, roughly 83% of them seen once, and the ten largest clones take about 15%. Sequencing was performed on peripheral blood. The receptors were gathered from a human donor in a cohort sampled during active COVID-19.

The chain combines TRBV29-1 with TRBJ2-3, with TRBD1 identical over 7 bases. The CDR3 has 14 amino acids. Germline CDR1 is SQVTM and CDR2 is ANQGSEA. The trim removed 6 bases at V and 2 bases at J, leaving 8 bases unmatched. Written as DNA, the CDR3 is TGCAGCGTCGTTCGGACAGGAGCCACAGATACGCAGTATTTT. Translated, it gives CSVVRTGATDTQYF.

This clone came up once. The rearrangement joins TRBV6-4 to TRBJ2-1; 8 nucleotides line up with TRBD1. V trimming: 0 bases; J trimming: 6 bases; junction bases outside the gene matches: 7. CDR3 length: 16 residues. Germline-derived CDR1 and CDR2 are MRHNA and SNTAGT. The DNA for the CDR3 is TGTGCCAGCAGTGACTCCGGACAGGGTCCCTCCAATGAGCAGTTCTTC. Its protein is CASSDSGQGPSNEQFF.

The chain has TRBV14 and TRBJ2-7; D might be TRBD1 (8 bases). CDR1 and CDR2 (germline): SGHDN, FVKESK. Trimming left V 2 bases short and J 2 bases short, with 13 bases between. This CDR3 region has 15 residues. CDR3 protein: CASSQSGTGTYEQYF. CDR3 bases: TGTGCCAGCAGCCAAAGCGGGACAGGAACCTACGAGCAGTACTTC.

The chain recombines TRBV6-1 with TRBJ1-2; TRBD1 agrees at 7 bases. The V gene end was trimmed by 3 bases and the J gene end by 2 bases; junction bases not matched to a gene: 0. Germline V lookup: CDR1 MNHNS, CDR2 SASEGT. The CDR3 totals 13 residues. This CDR3 is CASSEDRNYGYTF. The CDR3 bases are TGTGCCAGCAGTGAGGACAGGAACTATGGCTACACCTTC.

Only one count was recorded for this clone. The V call is TRBV10-2, the J call TRBJ2-7, with TRBD2 matching 10 bases. Unmatched junction bases numbered 3, after V lost 3 bases and J lost 4 bases. This CDR3 contains 14 residues. The germline V gene encodes CDR1 WSHSY and CDR2 SAAADI. The CDR3 region is CASSDSSGSYEQYF. The CDR3 nucleotides are TGCGCCAGCAGTGATTCTAGCGGGAGTTACGAGCAGTACTTC.

The chain combines TRBV5-6 with TRBJ2-7; 8 bases align to TRBD2. The germline gives CDR1 SGHDT, CDR2 YYEEEE. The CDR3 loop spans 13 amino acids. The V segment lost 4 bases and the J segment 4 bases; nucleotides outside the gene matches: 4. The CDR3 protein is CASSPGRGYEQYF. CDR3 coding DNA: TGTGCCAGCAGCCCCGGGAGGGGGTACGAGCAGTACTTC. Drawing the rest from reference TRBV5-6 and TRBJ2-7, the complete variable domain is DAGVTQSPTHLIKTRGQQVTLRCSPKSGHDTVSWYQQALGQGPQFIFQYYEEEERQRGNFPDRFSGHQFPNYSSELNVNALLLGDSALYLCASSPGRGYEQYFGPGTRLTVT.

The chain links TRBV18 to TRBJ2-7, with 13 bases that match TRBD2. Per germline, CDR1 KGHSH and CDR2 LQKENI. The CDR3 is made up of 14 amino acids. Trimming took 3 bases from V and 7 from J; bases not matched to a gene: 3. CDR3 DNA sequence: TGTGCCAGCTCACCTTCGGGACTAGCGGGGGAGCAGTACTTC. This codes for CASSPSGLAGEQYF. The full variable domain, with the rest looked up from reference TRBV18 and TRBJ2-7, is NAGVMQNPRHLVRRRGQEARLRCSPMKGHSHVYWYRQLPEEGLKFMVYLQKENIIDESGMPKERFSAEFPKEGPSILRIQQVVRGDSAAYFCASSPSGLAGEQYFGPGTRLTVT.

The chain recombines TRBV6-6 with TRBJ1-2, with TRBD1 as a possible D gene (6 bases). This CDR3 contains 16 residues. Looked up from germline, CDR1 is MNHNY and CDR2 is SVGAGI (reference sequence). The germline V and J ends were trimmed by 0 bases and 4 bases, with 15 bases remaining between them. The CDR3 coding sequence is TGTGCCAGCAGTTACTCGAAGGGGCCAGGGGCCTATGGCTACACCTTC. Amino acid sequence: CASSYSKGPGAYGYTF.

This clone occurred a few times. The chain couples TRBV12-5 to TRBJ2-5, with a weak D call TRBD2 (6 bases). V shed 7 bases and J shed 4 bases, with 10 bases lying between them. The V gene's germline CDR1 is LGHNT and CDR2 FRNRAP. This CDR3 has 12 residues. The CDR3 sequence: CASATEGETQYF. The CDR3 DNA is TGTGCTAGTGCTACGGAGGGAGAGACCCAGTACTTC.